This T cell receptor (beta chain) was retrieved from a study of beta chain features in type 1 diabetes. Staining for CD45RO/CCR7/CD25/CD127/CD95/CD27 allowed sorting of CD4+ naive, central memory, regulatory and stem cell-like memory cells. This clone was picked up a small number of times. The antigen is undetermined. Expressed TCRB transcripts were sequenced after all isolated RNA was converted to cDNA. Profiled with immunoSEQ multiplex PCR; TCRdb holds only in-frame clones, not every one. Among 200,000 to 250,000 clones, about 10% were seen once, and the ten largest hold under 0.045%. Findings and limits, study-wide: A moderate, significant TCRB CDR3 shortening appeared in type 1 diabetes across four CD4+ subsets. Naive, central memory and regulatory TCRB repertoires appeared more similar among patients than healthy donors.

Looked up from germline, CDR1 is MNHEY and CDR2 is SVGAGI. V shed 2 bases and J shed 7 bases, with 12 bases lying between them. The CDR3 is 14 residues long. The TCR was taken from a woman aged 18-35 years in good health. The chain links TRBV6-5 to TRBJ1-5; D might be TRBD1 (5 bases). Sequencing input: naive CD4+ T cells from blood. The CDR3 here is CASSYAAGRQPQHF. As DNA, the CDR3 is TGTGCCAGCAGTTACGCGGCAGGGCGGCAGCCCCAGCATTTT.